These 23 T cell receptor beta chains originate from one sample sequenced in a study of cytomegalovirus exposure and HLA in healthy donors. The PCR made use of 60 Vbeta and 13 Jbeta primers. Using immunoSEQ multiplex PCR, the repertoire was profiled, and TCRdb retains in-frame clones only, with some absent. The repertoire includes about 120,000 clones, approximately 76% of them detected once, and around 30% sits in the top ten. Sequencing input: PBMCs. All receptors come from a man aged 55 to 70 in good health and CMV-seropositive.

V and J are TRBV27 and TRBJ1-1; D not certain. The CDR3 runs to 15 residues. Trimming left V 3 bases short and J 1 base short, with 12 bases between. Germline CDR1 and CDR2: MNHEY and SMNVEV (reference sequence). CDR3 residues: CASSFQAGRNTEAFF. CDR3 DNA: TGTGCCAGCAGTTTCCAGGCCGGTCGGAACACTGAAGCTTTCTTT.

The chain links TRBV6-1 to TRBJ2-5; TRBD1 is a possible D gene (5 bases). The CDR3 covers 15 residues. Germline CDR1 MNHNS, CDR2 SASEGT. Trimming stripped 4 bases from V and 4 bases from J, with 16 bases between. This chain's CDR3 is CASSVAGRDGETQYF. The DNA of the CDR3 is TGTGCCAGCAGTGTTGCTGGCAGGGATGGAGAGACCCAGTACTTC.

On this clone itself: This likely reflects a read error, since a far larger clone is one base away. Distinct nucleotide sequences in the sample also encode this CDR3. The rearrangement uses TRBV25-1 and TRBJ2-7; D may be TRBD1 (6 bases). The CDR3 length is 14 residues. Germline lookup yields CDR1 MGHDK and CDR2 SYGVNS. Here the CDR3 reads CASSELDSSYEQYF. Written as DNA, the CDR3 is TGTGCCAGCAGTGAATTGGACAGCTCCTACGAGCAGTACTTT.

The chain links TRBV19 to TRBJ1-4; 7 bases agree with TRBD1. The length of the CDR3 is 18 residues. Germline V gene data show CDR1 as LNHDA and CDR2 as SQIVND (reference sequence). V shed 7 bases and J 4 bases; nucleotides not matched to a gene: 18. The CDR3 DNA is TGTGCCAGTAACCTCGGAGGGACATGGACAGGCCTTAATGAAAAACTGTTTTTT. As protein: CASNLGGTWTGLNEKLFF. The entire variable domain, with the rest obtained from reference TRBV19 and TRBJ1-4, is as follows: DGGITQSPKYLFRKEGQNVTLSCEQNLNHDAMYWYRQDPGQGLRLIYYSQIVNDFQKGDIAEGYSVSREKKESFPLTVTSAQKNPTAFYLCASNLGGTWTGLNEKLFFGSGTQLSVL.

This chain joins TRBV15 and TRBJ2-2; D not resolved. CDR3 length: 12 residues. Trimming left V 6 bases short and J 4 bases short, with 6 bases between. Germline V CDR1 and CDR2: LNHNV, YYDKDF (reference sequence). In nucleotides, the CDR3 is TGTGCCACCAGTTCCGTCACCGGGGAGCTGTTTTTT. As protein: CATSSVTGELFF.

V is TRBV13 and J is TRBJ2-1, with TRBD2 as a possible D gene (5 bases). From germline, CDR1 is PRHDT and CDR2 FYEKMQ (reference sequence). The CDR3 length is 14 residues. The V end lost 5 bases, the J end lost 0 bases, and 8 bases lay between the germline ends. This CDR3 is CASSLSDSYNEQFF. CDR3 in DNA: TGTGCCAGCAGCCTTAGCGACTCCTACAATGAGCAGTTCTTC.

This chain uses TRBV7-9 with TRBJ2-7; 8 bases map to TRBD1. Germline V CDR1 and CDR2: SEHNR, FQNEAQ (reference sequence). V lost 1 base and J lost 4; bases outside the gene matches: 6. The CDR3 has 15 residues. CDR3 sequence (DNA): TGTGCCAGCAGCTTAGACGTGACAGGGGTTTACGAGCAGTACTTC. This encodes CASSLDVTGVYEQYF.

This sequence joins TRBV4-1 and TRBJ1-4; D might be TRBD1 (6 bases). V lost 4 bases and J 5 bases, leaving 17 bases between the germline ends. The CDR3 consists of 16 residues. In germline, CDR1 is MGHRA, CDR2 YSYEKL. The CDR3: CASSLSGQGRNEKLFF. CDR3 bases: TGCGCCAGCAGCCTTAGCGGGCAGGGGCGAAATGAAAAACTGTTTTTT.

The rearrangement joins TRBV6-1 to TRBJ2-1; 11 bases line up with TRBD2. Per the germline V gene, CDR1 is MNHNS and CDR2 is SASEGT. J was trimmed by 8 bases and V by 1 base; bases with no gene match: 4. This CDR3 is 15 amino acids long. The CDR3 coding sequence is TGTGCCAGCAGTGAAGGACTAGCGGGGTGGGATGAGCAGTTCTTC. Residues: CASSEGLAGWDEQFF.

DNA of the CDR3: TGTGCCAGCTCACCAGGGACAGGGATGTCGAAGTATGGCTACACCTTC. It encodes CASSPGTGMSKYGYTF. The chain couples TRBV18 to TRBJ1-2, with 9 positions matching TRBD1. The ends lost 2 bases at V and 5 bases at J; junction bases unmatched: 9. The germline V gene encodes CDR1 KGHSH and CDR2 LQKENI. The CDR3 length is 16 residues. The full variable domain, its missing parts supplied by reference TRBV18 and TRBJ1-2, is NAGVMQNPRHLVRRRGQEARLRCSPMKGHSHVYWYRQLPEEGLKFMVYLQKENIIDESGMPKERFSAEFPKEGPSILRIQQVVRGDSAAYFCASSPGTGMSKYGYTFGSGTRLTVV.

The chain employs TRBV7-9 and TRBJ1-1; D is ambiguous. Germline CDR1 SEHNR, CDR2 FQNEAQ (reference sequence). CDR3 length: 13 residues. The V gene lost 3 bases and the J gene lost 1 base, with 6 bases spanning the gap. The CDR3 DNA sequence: TGTGCCAGCAGCTTCCATCAGAACACTGAAGCTTTCTTT. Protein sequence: CASSFHQNTEAFF.

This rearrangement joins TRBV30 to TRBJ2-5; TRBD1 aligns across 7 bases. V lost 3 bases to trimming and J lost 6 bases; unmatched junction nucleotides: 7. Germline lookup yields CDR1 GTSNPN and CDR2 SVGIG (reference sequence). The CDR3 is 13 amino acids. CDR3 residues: CAWRLGGEQTQYF. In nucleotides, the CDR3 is TGTGCCTGGAGGCTAGGGGGCGAACAGACCCAGTACTTC.

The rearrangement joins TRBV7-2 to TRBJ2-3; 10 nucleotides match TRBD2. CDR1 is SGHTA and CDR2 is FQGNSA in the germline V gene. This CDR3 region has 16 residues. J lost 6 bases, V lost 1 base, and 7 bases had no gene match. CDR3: CASSLGVAGGHDTQYF. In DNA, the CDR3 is TGTGCCAGCAGCTTAGGGGTAGCGGGGGGCCACGATACGCAGTATTTT.

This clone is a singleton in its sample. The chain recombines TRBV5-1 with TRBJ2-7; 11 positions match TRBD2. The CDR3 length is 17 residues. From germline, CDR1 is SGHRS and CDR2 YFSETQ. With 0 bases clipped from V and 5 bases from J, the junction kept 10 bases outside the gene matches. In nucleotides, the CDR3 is TGCGCCAGCAGCTTGGCGAGTTTTAGCGGGAGGGCCGACGAGCAGTACTTC. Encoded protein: CASSLASFSGRADEQYF.

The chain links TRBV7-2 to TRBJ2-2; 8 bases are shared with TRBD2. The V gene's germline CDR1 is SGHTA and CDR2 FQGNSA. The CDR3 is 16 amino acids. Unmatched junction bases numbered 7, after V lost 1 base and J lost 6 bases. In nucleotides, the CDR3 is TGTGCCAGCAGCTTAGATCCAGCGGGAGTTTCCGGGGAGCTGTTTTTT. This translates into CASSLDPAGVSGELFF. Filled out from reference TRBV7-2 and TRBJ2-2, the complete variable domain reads GAGVSQSPSNKVTEKGKDVELRCDPISGHTALYWYRQSLGQGLEFLIYFQGNSAPDKSGLPSDRFSAERTGGSVSTLTIQRTQQEDSAVYLCASSLDPAGVSGELFFGEGSRLTVL.

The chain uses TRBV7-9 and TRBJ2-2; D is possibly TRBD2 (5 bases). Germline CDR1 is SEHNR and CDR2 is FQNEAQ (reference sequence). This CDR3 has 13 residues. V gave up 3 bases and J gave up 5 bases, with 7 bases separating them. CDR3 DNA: TGTGCCAGCAGCTTCGGGGAGACCGGGGAGCTGTTTTTT. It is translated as CASSFGETGELFF.

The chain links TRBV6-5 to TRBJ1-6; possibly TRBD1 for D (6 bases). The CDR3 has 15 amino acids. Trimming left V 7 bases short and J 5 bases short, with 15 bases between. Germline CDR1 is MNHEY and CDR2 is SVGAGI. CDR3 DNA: TGTGCCAGCAAAGAGCGGGACACTAATAATTCACCCCTCCACTTT. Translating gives CASKERDTNNSPLHF.

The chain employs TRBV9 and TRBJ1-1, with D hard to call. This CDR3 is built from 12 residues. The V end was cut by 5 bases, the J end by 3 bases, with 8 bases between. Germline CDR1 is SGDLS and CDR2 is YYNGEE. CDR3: CASSRRDTEAFF. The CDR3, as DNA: TGTGCCAGCAGTCGACGGGACACTGAAGCTTTCTTT. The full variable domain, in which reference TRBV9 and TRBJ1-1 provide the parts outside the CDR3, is DSGVTQTPKHLITATGQRVTLRCSPRSGDLSVYWYQQSLDQGLQFLIQYYNGEERAKGNILERFSAQQFPDLHSELNLSSLELGDSALYFCASSRRDTEAFFGQGTRLTVV.

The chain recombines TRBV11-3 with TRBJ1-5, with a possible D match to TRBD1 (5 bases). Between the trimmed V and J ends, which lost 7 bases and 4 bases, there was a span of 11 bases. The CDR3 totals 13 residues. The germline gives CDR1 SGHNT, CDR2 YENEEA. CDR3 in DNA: TGTGCCAGCAACCGGCAGGGAAATCAGCCCCAGCATTTT. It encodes CASNRQGNQPQHF. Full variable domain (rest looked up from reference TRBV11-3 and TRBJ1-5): EAGVVQSPRYKIIEKKQPVAFWCNPISGHNTLYWYLQNLGQGPELLIRYENEEAVDDSQLPKDRFSAERLKGVDSTLKIQPAELGDSAVYLCASNRQGNQPQHFGDGTRLSIL.

The CDR3 loop is CASSLGTGSTGNTIYF. As DNA, the CDR3 is TGTGCCAGCAGCTTGGGAACCGGGAGCACTGGAAACACCATATATTTT. The chain joins TRBV5-4 to TRBJ1-3; D uncertain. Deletions cut 0 bases from V and 2 bases from J, with 12 bases between. Germline V gene lookup returns CDR1 SGHNT and CDR2 YYREEE (reference sequence). CDR3 size: 16 residues.

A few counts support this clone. Here the CDR3 reads CASSYYQGANDEQYF. As DNA, the CDR3 is TGTGCCAGCAGCTATTACCAGGGGGCGAACGACGAGCAGTACTTC. The chain joins TRBV11-2 to TRBJ2-7; TRBD1 matches at 8 bases. Germline trimming cut 4 bases from V and 5 bases from J; bases unmatched to any gene: 10. Germline CDR1 SGHAT, CDR2 FQNNGV. This CDR3 spans 15 amino acids.

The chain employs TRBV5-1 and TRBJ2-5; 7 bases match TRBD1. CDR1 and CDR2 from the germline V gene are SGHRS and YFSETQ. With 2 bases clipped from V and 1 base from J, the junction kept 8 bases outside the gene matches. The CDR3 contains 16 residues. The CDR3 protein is CASSFQTGPSQETQYF. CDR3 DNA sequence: TGCGCCAGCAGCTTTCAGACAGGGCCATCCCAAGAGACCCAGTACTTC.

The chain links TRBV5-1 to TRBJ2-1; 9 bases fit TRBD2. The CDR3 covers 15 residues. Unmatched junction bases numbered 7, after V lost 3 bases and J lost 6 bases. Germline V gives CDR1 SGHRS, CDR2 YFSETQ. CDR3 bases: TGCGCCAGCAGCTCCCTAGCGGGGACTTTCAATGAGCAGTTCTTC. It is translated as CASSSLAGTFNEQFF.